This T cell receptor delta chain stems from a study of γδ T cells in repeated Plasmodium falciparum infection. Study details: Malian children with intense seasonal malaria exposure were compared with matched Australian children. Sampling occurred at baseline, pre-infection for selected infections, and 21 days post-infection.

Bulk repertoires came from Vgamma9/Vdelta2+ or Vdelta2-negative gammadelta T cells flow-sorted from PBMC. This clone has ten or more counts. The antigen remains undetermined. TCRdb assigns this DNA the protein of a much larger clone, which departs from its translation at residue 13; this likely reflects a read error, and the protein shown comes from translating the DNA. General study points: Vgamma9/Vdelta2+ repertoires stayed stably polyclonal over time and infection.

From germline, CDR1 is GEAIGNYY and CDR2 EKD. Trimming removed 3 bases from V and 3 bases from J; junction bases left unmatched: 13. This CDR3 comprises 18 residues. TCRdb re-analyzed the multiplex PCR reads via CATT. The sample lists tens of thousands of delta-chain clones, approximately 0.96% occurring once. The receptor comes from a pool of human donors (malaria-infected and uninfected, not separated). The gene calls are TRDV2 and TRDJ1; 12 bases are shared with TRDD3. The sample consisted of gamma-delta T cells from blood. The CDR3 nucleotides are TGTGCCTGTGACGCTTTACTGGGGGATACTTCCTACGCCGATAAACTCATCTTT. This translates into CACDALLGDTSYADKLIF.